This T cell receptor (beta chain) was identified in a study of T cell responses to AZD1222 COVID-19 vaccine. Sequencing was performed with immunoSEQ multiplex PCR; in TCRdb, only in-frame clones are kept and a portion is missing. The table includes about 140,000 clones, roughly 90% detected once. Trimming left V 5 bases short and J 3 bases short, with 17 bases between. The CDR3 runs to 15 residues. From germline, CDR1 is SGHVS and CDR2 FQNEAQ. The material sequenced was peripheral blood, taken on day 0 of AZD1222 vaccination. The chain carries TRBV7-8 and TRBJ2-7, with a tentative D call TRBD2 (6 bases). The TCR comes from an adult in good health. This chain's CDR3 is CASSRTSSPHYEQYF. The DNA for the CDR3 is TGTGCCAGCAGCCGAACTAGCTCCCCACACTACGAGCAGTACTTC. The full variable domain, rest sourced from reference TRBV7-8 and TRBJ2-7, is GAGVSQSPRYKVAKRGQDVALRCDPISGHVSLFWYQQALGQGPEFLTYFQNEAQLDKSGLPSDRFFAERPEGSVSTLKIQRTQQEDSAVYLCASSRTSSPHYEQYFGPGTRLTVT.